This TCR beta chain was profiled in a study of blood T cells in healthy people across ages. This clonotype was observed many times. Germline V gene data show CDR1 as KGHDR and CDR2 as SFDVKD. This CDR3 comprises 14 residues. For the second PCR, which ran for about 6 to 12 cycles, a sample-barcoded 5' primer and a J-beta primer mix were used. TCRdb re-called the 5' RACE reads through MiXCR, storing one row per CDR3 protein. This table holds about 560,000 distinct CDR3 sequences, about 26% found once. The data were also submitted as part of a second study, on T cells of mothers and their children.

This sequence joins TRBV24-1 and TRBJ2-4, with 7 bases aligning to TRBD2. The origin of this receptor is a boy under 10 years old in good health. The sequencing sample was made of blood. The CDR3 loop reads CSYQGGVAKNIQYF. In nucleotides, the CDR3 is TGTTCCTACCAGGGAGGGGTGGCCAAAAACATTCAGTACTTC.